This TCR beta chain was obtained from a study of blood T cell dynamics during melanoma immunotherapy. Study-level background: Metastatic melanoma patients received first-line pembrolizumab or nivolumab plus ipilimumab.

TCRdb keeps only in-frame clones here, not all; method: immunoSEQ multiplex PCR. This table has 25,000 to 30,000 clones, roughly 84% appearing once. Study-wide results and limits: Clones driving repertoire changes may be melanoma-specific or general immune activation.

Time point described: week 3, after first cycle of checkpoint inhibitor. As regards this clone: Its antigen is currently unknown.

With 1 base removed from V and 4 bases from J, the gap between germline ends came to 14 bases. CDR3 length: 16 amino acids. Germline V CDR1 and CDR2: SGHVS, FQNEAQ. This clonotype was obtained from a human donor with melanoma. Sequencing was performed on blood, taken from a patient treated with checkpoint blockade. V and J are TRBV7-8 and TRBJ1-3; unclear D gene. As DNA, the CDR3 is TGTGCCAGCAGCTTAGTAAGCTCTAGCGCGGGAAACACCATATATTTT. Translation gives CASSLVSSSAGNTIYF. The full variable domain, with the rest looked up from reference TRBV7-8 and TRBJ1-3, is GAGVSQSPRYKVAKRGQDVALRCDPISGHVSLFWYQQALGQGPEFLTYFQNEAQLDKSGLPSDRFFAERPEGSVSTLKIQRTQQEDSAVYLCASSLVSSSAGNTIYFGEGSWLTVV.